The 2 T cell receptor beta chains reported below all come from one sample, sequenced in a study of CD4 T cells in relation to SARS-CoV-2 and coronaviruses. These receptors have no known antigen. TCRdb's copy holds only in-frame clones and misses some; the assay was immunoSEQ multiplex PCR. The table shows some 21,000 clones, with about 79% occurring only once. Before the COVID-19 pandemic, during about 2010-2018, CD4+ T cells were taken from unexposed donors. After more than eight days of culture, CD4+ T cells were isolated. Sequencing was done on a sample of CD4+ T cells from PBMCs, cultured in vitro. The source of these receptors is a human donor in good health.

The V gene is TRBV7-9, the J gene TRBJ2-3; no clear D gene. V was trimmed by 2 bases and J by 4 bases, leaving 16 bases between them. Germline lookup yields CDR1 SEHNR and CDR2 FQNEAQ (reference sequence). The CDR3 spans 16 residues. CDR3 region: CASSLFAIKMADTQYF. In DNA, the CDR3 is TGTGCCAGCAGCTTATTCGCAATAAAGATGGCAGATACGCAGTATTTT. Full variable domain (remainder filled in from reference TRBV7-9 and TRBJ2-3): DTGVSQNPRHKITKRGQNVTFRCDPISEHNRLYWYRQTLGQGPEFLTYFQNEAQLEKSRLLSDRFSAERPKGSFSTLEIQRTEQGDSAMYLCASSLFAIKMADTQYFGPGTRLTVL.

This sequence joins TRBV6-5 and TRBJ2-3; no reliable D call. This CDR3 comprises 13 residues. Germline V CDR1 and CDR2: MNHEY, SVGAGI. V lost 2 bases and J lost 1, with 4 bases in between. The chain's CDR3 is CASSYSGTDTQYF. CDR3 DNA sequence: TGTGCCAGCAGTTACAGTGGCACAGATACGCAGTATTTT.